The count of the clone carrying this TCR beta chain is one. The antigen is unknown. This specimen comes from a study of T cell clonotyping in hematopoietic cell transplantation. Study overall: Recipient samples before transplant were obtained post-cytoreduction. Points from the study as a whole: Pathologically expanded recipient clonotypes increased progressively from day 30 to day 180 as diversity fell. Few recipient clonotypes overlapped donors; over 95% were de novo at given depth. Broader posttransplant TCR repertoire diversity was predicted by graft donor and pretransplant recipient Inverse Simpson Index values.

Time point reported: recipient sample about 28 days before transplant, after cytoreduction. The data were produced by immunoSEQ multiplex PCR, yet TCRdb's version contains in-frame clones alone and is incomplete. The table records tens of thousands of clones, around 84% of them present only once. The receptor's source is a man aged 60 to 69 with acute myeloid leukemia. Some clones in this sample may be carry-over from other donors' samples. The sequencing here drew on peripheral blood mononuclear cells, taken before stem cell transplant.

The CDR3 DNA reads TGTGCCAGCAGCCGCCCGGTCGGGCTAGCGATGGCCGGGGAGCTGTTTTTT. Its protein product is CASSRPVGLAMAGELFF. The V call is TRBV13, the J call TRBJ2-2; D possibly corresponds to TRBD2 (6 bases). Germline CDR1 is PRHDT and CDR2 is FYEKMQ (reference sequence). Trimming took off 5 bases at V and 6 bases at J, with 22 bases between the two ends. The CDR3 is made up of 17 amino acids.